The 30 T cell receptor beta chains below all came from one sample that was sequenced in a study of OX40 agonist ivuxolimab in advanced cancers. Sequencing used immunoSEQ multiplex PCR; TCRdb keeps in-frame clones, though not all of them. Found here are approximately 35,000 clones, about 81% of them singletons; the top ten hold roughly 20%. Sequences were derived from CD4+ or CD8+ T cells sorted from blood, sampled in a trial of the OX40 agonist ivuxolimab. All receptors come from an adult with an advanced solid tumor such as melanoma, head and neck, liver or kidney cancer.

The chain links TRBV19 to TRBJ2-5; 9 nucleotides line up with TRBD2. The trim removed 3 bases at V and 5 bases at J, leaving 4 bases unmatched. Germline V lookup: CDR1 LNHDA, CDR2 SQIVND (reference sequence). The CDR3 runs to 14 residues. The CDR3: CASSMGTSPETQYF. The CDR3 coding sequence is TGTGCCAGTAGTATGGGGACTAGCCCGGAGACCCAGTACTTC.

This chain connects TRBV19 to TRBJ2-7; TRBD1 aligns across 10 bases. Trimming removed 8 bases from V and 2 bases from J; junction bases left unmatched: 12. Germline V gives CDR1 LNHDA, CDR2 SQIVND (reference sequence). The CDR3 has 16 amino acids. The CDR3 coding sequence is TGTGCCAGTGCTAACCCCCTCGGGACAGGGGCCTACGAGCAGTACTTC. Amino acid sequence: CASANPLGTGAYEQYF.

This chain links TRBV6-4 with TRBJ2-1; TRBD1 matches 9 bases. CDR1 and CDR2 (germline): MRHNA, SNTAGT. The CDR3 contains 12 residues. Trimming took 6 bases from V and 10 from J; bases not matched to a gene: 4. Here the CDR3 DNA reads TGTGCCAGCAGCCCCGGGACAGGGGAGCAGTTCTTC. Translation gives CASSPGTGEQFF.

The chain combines TRBV18 with TRBJ1-2, with D hard to call. The germline gives CDR1 KGHSH, CDR2 LQKENI. Trimming cost V 5 bases and J 8 bases, with 12 bases left between them. The CDR3 runs to 12 residues. CDR3 DNA: TGTGCCAGCTCAGCGGATTTGGGGGGCTACACCTTC. Amino acids: CASSADLGGYTF.

The rearrangement links TRBV6-1 to TRBJ2-3, with a possible D match to TRBD2 (5 bases). The V gene lost 2 bases and the J gene lost 6 bases, with 15 bases spanning the gap. The germline CDR1 and CDR2 sequences are MNHNS and SASEGT. The CDR3 has 15 amino acids. The CDR3 spells CASSETASTMDTQYF. Here the CDR3 DNA reads TGTGCCAGCAGTGAAACGGCTAGCACGATGGATACGCAGTATTTT.

V is TRBV5-8 and J is TRBJ1-5; D uncertain. There are 13 residues in the CDR3. Germline V gene sequence: CDR1 SGHTS, CDR2 YDEGEE. Trimming took 0 bases from V and 8 from J, leaving 9 bases between them. The CDR3 protein is CASSLEGWKPQHF. CDR3 DNA: TGTGCCAGCAGCTTGGAGGGATGGAAGCCCCAGCATTTT.

The chain uses TRBV7-2 and TRBJ1-3; no clear D gene. The V end was cut by 4 bases, the J end by 3 bases, with 13 bases between. There are 15 residues in the CDR3. Germline CDR1 and CDR2: SGHTA and FQGNSA. In DNA, the CDR3 is TGTGCCAGCAGCTCCCGGACGGTGGTTGGAAACACCATATATTTT. Its protein product is CASSSRTVVGNTIYF.

The chain joins TRBV7-2 to TRBJ1-1, with a weak D call TRBD1 (6 bases). The CDR3 sequence is 14 residues long. Trimming stripped 3 bases from V and 1 base from J, with 9 bases between. The germline V gene encodes CDR1 SGHTA and CDR2 FQGNSA. CDR3 nucleotide sequence: TGTGCCAGCAGCTTTTTGACAGGGAACACTGAAGCTTTCTTT. This translates into CASSFLTGNTEAFF.

The V and J genes are TRBV11-2 and TRBJ2-5; tentative D call: TRBD2 (6 bases). Trimming pared 1 base from V and 6 bases from J, leaving 12 bases between. The CDR3 length is 14 residues. Germline values: CDR1 SGHAT, CDR2 FQNNGV. The CDR3 here is CASSLGREVKTQYF. The CDR3, as DNA: TGTGCCAGCAGCTTAGGCAGGGAGGTGAAGACCCAGTACTTC. Full variable domain (remainder filled in from reference TRBV11-2 and TRBJ2-5): EAGVAQSPRYKIIEKRQSVAFWCNPISGHATLYWYQQILGQGPKLLIQFQNNGVVDDSQLPKDRFSAERLKGVDSTLKIQPAKLEDSAVYLCASSLGREVKTQYFGPGTRLLVL.

This sequence joins TRBV6-5 and TRBJ2-7; 7 bases fit TRBD2. There are 14 residues in the CDR3. Germline V lookup: CDR1 MNHEY, CDR2 SVGAGI. V shed 8 bases, J shed 6 bases, and the junction held 13 bases outside the gene matches. The CDR3 protein is CASSRTSIFFEQYF. CDR3 in DNA: TGTGCCAGCTCCAGGACTAGTATTTTTTTCGAGCAGTACTTC.

This chain connects TRBV10-3 to TRBJ1-2, with D unresolved. Germline CDR1 reads ENHRY; CDR2 reads SYGVKD. V lost 3 bases and J lost 1, with 9 bases in between. This CDR3 is built from 14 residues. CDR3 bases: TGTGCCATCAGTGACTCACCGCATAACTATGGCTACACCTTC. Translating gives CAISDSPHNYGYTF.

This chain uses TRBV27 with TRBJ1-1; a possible D gene is TRBD1 (5 bases). This CDR3 has 15 amino acids. V shed 6 bases and J shed 5 bases, with 19 bases lying between them. Germline V gene lookup returns CDR1 MNHEY and CDR2 SMNVEV (reference sequence). This chain's CDR3 is CASRPLGPGGTEAFF. The CDR3 DNA follows: TGTGCCAGCAGGCCTTTGGGCCCCGGGGGAACTGAAGCTTTCTTT.

J is TRBJ1-6 and V is TRBV18, with TRBD1 identical over 10 bases. The CDR3 extends over 15 amino acids. After removal of 2 bases from V and 6 bases from J, the junction contained 1 base not matched to a gene. Germline V gives CDR1 KGHSH, CDR2 LQKENI. The CDR3 region is CASSPDRGRNSPLHF. The CDR3 coding sequence is TGTGCCAGCTCACCAGACAGGGGGCGTAATTCACCCCTCCACTTT.

The chain recombines TRBV29-1 with TRBJ1-5, with D possibly matching TRBD1 (6 bases). CDR1 is SQVTM, CDR2 ANQGSEA, per germline. The CDR3 covers 14 residues. Trimming removed 4 bases from V and 3 bases from J, with 13 bases in between. The CDR3 region is CSVADRHNNQPQHF. The CDR3 nucleotides are TGCAGCGTTGCGGACAGACATAACAATCAGCCCCAGCATTTT. The whole variable domain, filled in from reference TRBV29-1 and TRBJ1-5, reads SAVISQKPSRDICQRGTSLTIQCQVDSQVTMMFWYRQQPGQSLTLIATANQGSEATYESGFVIDKFPISRPNLTFSTLTVSNMSPEDSSIYLCSVADRHNNQPQHFGDGTRLSIL.

This clone has only a few counts. The V and J genes are TRBV5-1 and TRBJ1-2, with D perhaps matching TRBD1 (6 bases). Germline CDR1 and CDR2: SGHRS and YFSETQ. The CDR3 spans 16 residues. V shed 4 bases and J shed 4 bases, with 20 bases lying between them. The DNA of the CDR3 is TGCGCCAGCAGCCCCCGAGGAGGGGGATCATCCTATGGCTACACCTTC. Translated, it gives CASSPRGGGSSYGYTF.

This chain uses TRBV6-5 with TRBJ2-3, with D perhaps TRBD2 (6 bases). V shed 2 bases and J shed 3 bases, with 15 bases lying between them. Germline V lookup: CDR1 MNHEY, CDR2 SVGAGI. The CDR3 covers 16 residues. The CDR3 nucleotides read TGTGCCAGCAGTTACCCCTGGGCCAGCGGGACAGATACGCAGTATTTT. This translates into CASSYPWASGTDTQYF.

This clone was found a few times. The J gene is TRBJ2-7, the V gene TRBV27; D may be TRBD1 (6 bases). This CDR3 is built from 13 residues. V gave up 4 bases and J gave up 3 bases, with 10 bases separating them. Per the germline V gene, CDR1 is MNHEY and CDR2 is SMNVEV (reference sequence). The CDR3 here is CASSSGHHYEQYF. The DNA for the CDR3 is TGTGCCAGCAGTTCGGGACACCACTACGAGCAGTACTTC.

This CDR3 reads CASSVSGNTEAFF. CDR3 coding DNA: TGCGCCAGCAGTGTGTCCGGGAACACTGAAGCTTTCTTT. V and J are TRBV10-1 and TRBJ1-1; no clear D gene. This CDR3 has 13 residues. Germline CDR1 reads WNHNN; CDR2 reads SYGVQD (reference sequence). Trimming took off 4 bases at V and 1 base at J, with 7 bases between the two ends.

V gene TRBV14 combines with J gene TRBJ2-7, with D tentatively TRBD2 (5 bases). Germline V gene lookup returns CDR1 SGHDN and CDR2 FVKESK. The CDR3 runs to 11 residues. Trimming pared 4 bases from V and 4 bases from J, leaving 5 bases between. CDR3 sequence reads: CASSRGYEQYF. DNA of the CDR3: TGTGCCAGCAGCCGAGGGTACGAGCAGTACTTC.

Concerning this clone itself: Other DNA sequences of this sample code for an identical CDR3. In nucleotides, the CDR3 is TGTGCCAGCTCCCCTAGCACAGATACGCAGTATTTT. Its protein product is CASSPSTDTQYF. The chain couples TRBV18 to TRBJ2-3; D gene unclear. The CDR3 length is 12 residues. The germline V gene has CDR1 KGHSH and CDR2 LQKENI. Trimming stripped 6 bases from V and 0 bases from J, with 4 bases between.

The chain is built from TRBV6-6 and TRBJ1-5; D remains ambiguous. The germline CDR1 and CDR2 sequences are MNHNY and SVGAGI (reference sequence). V was shortened by 4 bases and J by 4 bases, with 11 bases between the two germline ends. CDR3 length: 14 residues. For the CDR3, the DNA is TGTGCCAGCAGTTTCATGGCAGATAATCAGCCCCAGCATTTT. Translated: CASSFMADNQPQHF.

V and J are TRBV9 and TRBJ1-1; 8 nucleotides align to TRBD1. Trimming took 4 bases from V and 11 from J; bases not matched to a gene: 13. CDR1 and CDR2 (germline): SGDLS, YYNGEE. CDR3 length equals 14 residues. This CDR3 reads CASSPTGTGVFAFF. DNA for the CDR3: TGTGCCAGCAGCCCCACGGGGACAGGCGTTTTCGCTTTCTTT.

This chain connects TRBV9 to TRBJ2-1, with 7 bases lining up with TRBD2. Germline values: CDR1 SGDLS, CDR2 YYNGEE. Unmatched junction bases numbered 6, after V lost 3 bases and J lost 3 bases. The CDR3 contains 15 residues. Written as DNA, the CDR3 is TGTGCCAGCAGCGCAACGCTAGCGGTCTACAATGAGCAGTTCTTC. The encoded protein is CASSATLAVYNEQFF. Full variable domain (missing parts from reference TRBV9 and TRBJ2-1): DSGVTQTPKHLITATGQRVTLRCSPRSGDLSVYWYQQSLDQGLQFLIQYYNGEERAKGNILERFSAQQFPDLHSELNLSSLELGDSALYFCASSATLAVYNEQFFGPGTRLTVL.

On this clone: Additional DNA sequences in this sample encode the identical CDR3. The chain is built from TRBV7-2 and TRBJ2-3; no reliable D call. The CDR3 is made up of 15 amino acids. Germline V gives CDR1 SGHTA, CDR2 FQGNSA. With 1 base removed from V and 0 bases from J, the gap between germline ends came to 8 bases. In nucleotides, the CDR3 is TGTGCCAGCAGCTTAGGACCCTCCAGCACAGATACGCAGTATTTT. Amino acid sequence: CASSLGPSSTDTQYF.

This clone was detected only once. The gene calls are TRBV11-2 and TRBJ1-3, with no clear D. This CDR3 spans 12 amino acids. Germline V gene data show CDR1 as SGHAT and CDR2 as FQNNGV. Trimming left V 0 bases short and J 11 bases short, with 8 bases between. The CDR3 region is CASSLDGSPIYF. The CDR3 bases are TGTGCCAGCAGCTTAGACGGGAGCCCCATATATTTT.

The chain couples TRBV7-9 to TRBJ2-7; maybe TRBD1 (6 bases). In germline, CDR1 is SEHNR, CDR2 FQNEAQ (reference sequence). Trimming removed 1 base at V and 4 bases at J, with 17 bases between. The CDR3 extends over 16 amino acids. The CDR3 sequence: CASSLDGTGSGYEQYF. The CDR3, as DNA: TGTGCCAGCAGCTTAGACGGAACAGGGAGTGGTTACGAGCAGTACTTC.

The chain carries TRBV28 and TRBJ2-6, with D possibly being TRBD2 (5 bases). Trimming stripped 4 bases from V and 4 bases from J, with 23 bases between. Per the germline V gene, CDR1 is MDHEN and CDR2 is SYDVKM. The CDR3 sequence is 19 residues long. CDR3 in DNA: TGTGCCAGCAGTTCAATCACCTCCCTGGGAGTGAACGGGGCCAACGTCCTGACTTTC. It is translated as CASSSITSLGVNGANVLTF.

The J gene is TRBJ1-4, the V gene TRBV19, with a tentative D call TRBD1 (5 bases). This CDR3 region has 14 residues. With 3 bases removed from V and 8 bases from J, the gap between germline ends came to 13 bases. Germline assignment: CDR1 LNHDA and CDR2 SQIVND (reference sequence). This CDR3 is CASSIPGSREKLFF. For the CDR3, the DNA is TGTGCCAGTAGTATCCCAGGGTCGAGAGAAAAACTGTTTTTT.

This clone was picked up one time. J is TRBJ2-1 and V is TRBV7-2; TRBD2 agrees at 9 bases. Per germline, CDR1 SGHTA and CDR2 FQGNSA. After removal of 5 bases from V and 1 base from J, the junction contained 9 bases not matched to a gene. This CDR3 region has 17 residues. CDR3 in DNA: TGTGCCAGCAGCCCTTCCTTGCTAGCGGGGTCCTACAATGAGCAGTTCTTC. Translated: CASSPSLLAGSYNEQFF.

The genes are TRBV7-3 and TRBJ2-3; no clear D. CDR1 is SGHTA, CDR2 FQGTGA, per germline. CDR3 length: 15 residues. V shed 0 bases and J shed 0 bases, with 7 bases lying between them. DNA of the CDR3: TGTGCCAGCAGCTTAACGATGCTAAGCACAGATACGCAGTATTTT. Translation gives CASSLTMLSTDTQYF.